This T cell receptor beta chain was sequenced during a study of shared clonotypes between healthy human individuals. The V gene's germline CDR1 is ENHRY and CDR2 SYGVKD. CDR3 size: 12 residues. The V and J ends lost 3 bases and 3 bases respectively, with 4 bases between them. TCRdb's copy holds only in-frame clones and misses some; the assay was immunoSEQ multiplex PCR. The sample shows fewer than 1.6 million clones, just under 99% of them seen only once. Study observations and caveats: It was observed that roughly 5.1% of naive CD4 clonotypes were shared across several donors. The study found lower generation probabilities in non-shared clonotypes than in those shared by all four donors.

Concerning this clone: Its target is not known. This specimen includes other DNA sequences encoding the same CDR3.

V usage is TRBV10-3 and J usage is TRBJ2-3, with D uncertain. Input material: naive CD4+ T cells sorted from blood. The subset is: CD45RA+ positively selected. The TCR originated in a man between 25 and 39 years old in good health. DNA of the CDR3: TGTGCCATCAGTGATAGGACAGATACGCAGTATTTT. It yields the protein CAISDRTDTQYF.